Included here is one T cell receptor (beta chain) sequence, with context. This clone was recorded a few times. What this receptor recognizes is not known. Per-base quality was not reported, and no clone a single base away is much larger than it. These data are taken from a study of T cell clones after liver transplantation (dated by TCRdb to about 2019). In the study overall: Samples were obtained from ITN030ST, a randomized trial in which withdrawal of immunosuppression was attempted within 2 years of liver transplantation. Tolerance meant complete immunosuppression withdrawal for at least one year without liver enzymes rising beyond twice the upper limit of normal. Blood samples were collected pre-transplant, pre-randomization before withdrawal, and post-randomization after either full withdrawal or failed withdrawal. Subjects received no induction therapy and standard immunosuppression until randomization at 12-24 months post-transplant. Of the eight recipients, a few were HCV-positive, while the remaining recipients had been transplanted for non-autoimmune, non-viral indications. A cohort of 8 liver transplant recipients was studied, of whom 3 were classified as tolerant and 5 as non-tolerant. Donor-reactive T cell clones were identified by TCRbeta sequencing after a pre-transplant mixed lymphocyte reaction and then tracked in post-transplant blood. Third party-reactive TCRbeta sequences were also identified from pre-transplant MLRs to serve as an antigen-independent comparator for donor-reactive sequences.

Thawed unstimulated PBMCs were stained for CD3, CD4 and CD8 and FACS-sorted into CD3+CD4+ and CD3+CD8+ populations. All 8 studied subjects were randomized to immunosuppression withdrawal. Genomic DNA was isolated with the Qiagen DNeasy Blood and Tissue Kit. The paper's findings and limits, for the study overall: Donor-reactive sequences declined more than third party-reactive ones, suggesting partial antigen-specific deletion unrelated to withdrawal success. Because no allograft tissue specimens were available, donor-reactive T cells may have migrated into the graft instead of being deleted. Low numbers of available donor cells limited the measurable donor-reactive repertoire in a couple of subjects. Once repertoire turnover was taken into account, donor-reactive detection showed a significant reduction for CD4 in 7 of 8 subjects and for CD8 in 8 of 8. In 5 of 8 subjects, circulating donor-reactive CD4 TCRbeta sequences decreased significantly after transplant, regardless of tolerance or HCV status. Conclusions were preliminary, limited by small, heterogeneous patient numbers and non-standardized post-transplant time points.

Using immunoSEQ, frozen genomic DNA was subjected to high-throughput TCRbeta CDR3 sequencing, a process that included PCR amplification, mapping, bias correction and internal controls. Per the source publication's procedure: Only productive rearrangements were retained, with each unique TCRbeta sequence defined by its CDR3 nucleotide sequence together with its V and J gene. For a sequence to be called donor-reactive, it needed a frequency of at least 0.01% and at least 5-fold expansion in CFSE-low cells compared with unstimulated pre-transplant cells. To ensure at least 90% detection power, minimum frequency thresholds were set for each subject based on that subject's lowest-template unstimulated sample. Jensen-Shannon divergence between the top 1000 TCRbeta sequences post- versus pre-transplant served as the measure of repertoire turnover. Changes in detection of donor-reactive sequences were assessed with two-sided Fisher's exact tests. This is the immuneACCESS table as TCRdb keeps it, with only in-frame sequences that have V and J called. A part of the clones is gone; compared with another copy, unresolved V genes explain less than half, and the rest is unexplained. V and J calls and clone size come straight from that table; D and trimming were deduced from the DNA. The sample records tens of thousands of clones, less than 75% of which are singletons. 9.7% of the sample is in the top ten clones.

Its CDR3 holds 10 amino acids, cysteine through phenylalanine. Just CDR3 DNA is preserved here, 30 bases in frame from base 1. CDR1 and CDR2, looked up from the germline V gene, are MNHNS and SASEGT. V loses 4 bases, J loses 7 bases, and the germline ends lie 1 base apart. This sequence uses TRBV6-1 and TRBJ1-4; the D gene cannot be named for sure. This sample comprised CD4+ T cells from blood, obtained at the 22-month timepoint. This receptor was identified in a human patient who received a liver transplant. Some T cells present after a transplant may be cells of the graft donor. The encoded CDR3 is CASSGEKLFF. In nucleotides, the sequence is TGTGCCAGCAGTGGTGAAAAACTGTTTTTT.